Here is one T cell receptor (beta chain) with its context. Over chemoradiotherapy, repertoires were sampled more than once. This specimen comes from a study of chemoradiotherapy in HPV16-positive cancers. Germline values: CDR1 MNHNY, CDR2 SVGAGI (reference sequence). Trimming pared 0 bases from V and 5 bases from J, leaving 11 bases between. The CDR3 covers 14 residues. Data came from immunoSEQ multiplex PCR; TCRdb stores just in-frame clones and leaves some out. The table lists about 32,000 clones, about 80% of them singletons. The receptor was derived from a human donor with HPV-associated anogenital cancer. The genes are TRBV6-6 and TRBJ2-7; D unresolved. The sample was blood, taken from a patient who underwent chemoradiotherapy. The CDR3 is CASSYSRPPDEQYF. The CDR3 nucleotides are TGTGCCAGCAGTTACTCGAGGCCCCCAGACGAGCAGTACTTC.